These 30 T cell receptor beta chains came from one sample sequenced in a study of early T cells in non-severe SARS-CoV-2 infection. TCRdb itself ran the 5' RACE reads through MiXCR, one entry per CDR3 protein. The sample records roughly 41,000 distinct CDR3 sequences, 5% to 6% being singletons. The sequences come from whole blood, collected at baseline. Receptors were obtained from an adult who was a healthcare worker with PCR-confirmed SARS-CoV-2 infection or an uninfected control (not recorded which).

This clonotype showed up many times. The rearrangement uses TRBV28 and TRBJ2-7; D might be TRBD1 (6 bases). V was clipped by 6 bases and J by 6 bases, with 21 bases between them. The CDR3 extends over 15 amino acids. The germline V gene encodes CDR1 MDHEN and CDR2 SYDVKM. The CDR3, as DNA: TGTGCCAGCAGACCGCCGGGACAAACAGGCTCCGAGCAGTACTTC. Encoded protein: CASRPPGQTGSEQYF.

V is TRBV7-9 and J is TRBJ2-1; 15 nucleotides match TRBD2. V trimming: 3 bases; J trimming: 1 base; junction bases outside the gene matches: 7. Per germline, CDR1 SEHNR and CDR2 FQNEAQ (reference sequence). CDR3 length: 19 residues. The CDR3, as DNA: TGTGCCAGCAGCTTGTCCGGGACTAGCGGGAGGACGTCCTACAATGAGCAGTTCTTC. It is translated as CASSLSGTSGRTSYNEQFF.

This clonotype was recorded many times. The J gene is TRBJ2-5, the V gene TRBV5-4; weak D call: TRBD1 (6 bases). V was clipped by 2 bases and J by 5 bases, with 22 bases between them. Germline CDR1 reads SGHNT; CDR2 reads YYREEE (reference sequence). The CDR3 has 17 amino acids. The CDR3 bases are TGTGCCAGCAGCTTTCCTCAGACAGGTTTTTCTCAGGAGACCCAGTACTTC. It translates to CASSFPQTGFSQETQYF.

This clonotype has at least ten counts. The V call is TRBV28, the J call TRBJ1-2; no clear D. Germline CDR1 and CDR2: MDHEN and SYDVKM. This CDR3 comprises 11 residues. The V and J ends lost 5 bases and 5 bases respectively, with 6 bases between them. CDR3 sequence: CASSPAYGYTF. As DNA, the CDR3 is TGTGCCAGCAGTCCGGCGTATGGCTACACCTTC.

Concerning this clonotype itself: One base away lies a much larger clone, so this may be a sequencing read error. Written as DNA, the CDR3 is TGTGCCACCAGCAGAGAGGGAGCGGGGTTGATAGATACGCAGTATTTT. It yields the protein CATSREGAGLIDTQYF. The J gene is TRBJ2-3, the V gene TRBV15, with 7 bases identical to TRBD2. With 0 bases clipped from V and 5 bases from J, the junction kept 8 bases outside the gene matches. The CDR3 consists of 16 residues. Germline V gives CDR1 LNHNV, CDR2 YYDKDF (reference sequence).

This clonotype has ten or more counts. The chain employs TRBV7-3 and TRBJ2-1, with 11 bases fitting TRBD2. With V trimmed by 5 bases and J by 4 bases, 10 bases remained unmatched. CDR1 SGHTA and CDR2 FQGTGA come from the germline V gene. The CDR3 runs to 17 residues. The CDR3 sequence: CASSTGTGTSGYNEQFF. CDR3 nucleotides: TGTGCCAGCAGCACGGGGACCGGGACTAGCGGTTACAATGAGCAGTTCTTC.

This clonotype was detected ten times or more. The CDR3 region is CAWSSPNNEQFF. The CDR3 DNA follows: TGTGCCTGGAGTTCCCCAAACAATGAGCAGTTCTTC. The chain joins TRBV30 to TRBJ2-1; the D is unclear. Trimming left V 2 bases short and J 5 bases short, with 7 bases between. The CDR3 totals 12 residues. Germline V lookup: CDR1 GTSNPN, CDR2 SVGIG (reference sequence).

This clonotype was seen repeatedly, ten times or more. The chain links TRBV28 to TRBJ1-5; TRBD1 might be the D (5 bases). Germline CDR1 reads MDHEN; CDR2 reads SYDVKM. Trimming shortened V by 5 bases and J by 6 bases, and 17 bases separated the two germline ends. The CDR3 is 15 residues long. CDR3 region: CASSDSAGRGQPQHF. In DNA, the CDR3 is TGTGCCAGCAGTGACAGCGCCGGCCGAGGTCAGCCCCAGCATTTT. The full variable domain, with the rest looked up from reference TRBV28 and TRBJ1-5, is DVKVTQSSRYLVKRTGEKVFLECVQDMDHENMFWYRQDPGLGLRLIYFSYDVKMKEKGDIPEGYSVSREKKERFSLILESASTNQTSMYLCASSDSAGRGQPQHFGDGTRLSIL.

This clonotype was seen ten or more times. J is TRBJ2-7 and V is TRBV6-5; D uncertain. Germline-derived CDR1 and CDR2 are MNHEY and SVGAGI. Between the trimmed V and J ends, which lost 6 bases and 5 bases, there was a span of 17 bases. The CDR3 totals 14 residues. DNA of the CDR3: TGTGCCAGCAGCCGGCAGGCCGCCGTGAACGAGCAGTACTTC. It yields the protein CASSRQAAVNEQYF.

The rearrangement links TRBV12-3 or TRBV12-4 to TRBJ2-1; D remains ambiguous. The CDR3 sequence is 11 residues long. Trimming removed 8 bases at V and 4 bases at J, with 6 bases between. Here the CDR3 reads CASRGYNEQFF. The DNA for the CDR3 is TGTGCCAGCCGCGGTTACAATGAGCAGTTCTTC.

This clonotype was found many times. The chain employs TRBV7-6 and TRBJ2-1; D not certain. The CDR3 spans 11 residues. V was shortened by 1 base and J by 10 bases, with 5 bases between the two germline ends. CDR1 and CDR2 (germline): SGHVS, FNYEAQ. The CDR3 DNA reads as TGTGCCAGCAGCTTAGAGGGCGAGCAGTTCTTC. Residues: CASSLEGEQFF.

This clonotype is deemed medium-sized. J is TRBJ1-1 and V is TRBV10-2; D not certain. The CDR3 covers 15 residues. Looked up from germline, CDR1 is WSHSY and CDR2 is SAAADI. The germline V and J ends were trimmed by 7 bases and 4 bases, with 19 bases remaining between them. Here the CDR3 DNA reads TGCGCCAGCACTTACGTCGGTGCAGGAACCACTGAAGCTTTCTTT. Amino acid sequence: CASTYVGAGTTEAFF.

This clonotype was picked up many times. The J gene is TRBJ2-1, the V gene TRBV10-1; the D gene is possibly TRBD2 (5 bases). This CDR3 spans 15 amino acids. The germline gives CDR1 WNHNN, CDR2 SYGVQD (reference sequence). Trimming removed 2 bases at V and 7 bases at J, with 15 bases between. The CDR3: CASSERVPGVNEQFF. The CDR3 DNA reads TGCGCCAGCAGTGAGCGGGTCCCCGGGGTTAATGAGCAGTTCTTC.

This clonotype was recorded at least ten times. This chain links TRBV27 with TRBJ1-1; weak D call: TRBD1 (5 bases). Trimming removed 5 bases from V and 3 bases from J, with 10 bases in between. Looked up from germline, CDR1 is MNHEY and CDR2 is SMNVEV (reference sequence). This CDR3 has 13 residues. This chain's CDR3 is CASSGGYYTEAFF. CDR3 nucleotide sequence: TGTGCCAGCAGTGGGGGGTATTACACTGAAGCTTTCTTT.

This clonotype was seen a few times. The genes are TRBV30 and TRBJ1-4, with TRBD1 matching over 10 bases. V trimming: 5 bases; J trimming: 4 bases; junction bases outside the gene matches: 4. Germline loops: CDR1 GTSNPN, CDR2 SVGIG (reference sequence). The CDR3 runs to 14 residues. The DNA for the CDR3 is TGTGCCTGGGCCGGGACAGGGGTTAATGAAAAACTGTTTTTT. As protein: CAWAGTGVNEKLFF.

In this sample, this clonotype turned up many times. This CDR3 is CASSFAGPETQYF. CDR3 in DNA: TGTGCCAGCAGCTTTGCGGGCCCAGAGACCCAGTACTTC. The chain combines TRBV7-9 with TRBJ2-5, with a weak D call TRBD2 (5 bases). Germline CDR1 reads SEHNR; CDR2 reads FQNEAQ (reference sequence). The CDR3 has 13 amino acids. V lost 3 bases, J lost 4 bases, and 9 bases lay in between.

This sequence joins TRBV28 and TRBJ2-3; 7 bases match TRBD1. The CDR3 length is 12 residues. Germline CDR1 MDHEN, CDR2 SYDVKM. With V trimmed by 6 bases and J by 8 bases, 5 bases remained unmatched. CDR3 nucleotides: TGTGCCAGCAGGGGGACAGCCCTTACGCAGTATTTT. It encodes CASRGTALTQYF.

This clonotype came up many times. This rearrangement joins TRBV20-1 to TRBJ2-7, with D unresolved. The V and J ends lost 5 bases and 5 bases respectively, with 22 bases between them. Germline V CDR1 and CDR2: DFQATT, SNEGSKA (reference sequence). This CDR3 is 15 amino acids long. The CDR3, as DNA: TGCAGTGCTCCCCCCCACGGCGCGGCATTCCACGAGCAGTACTTC. Protein: CSAPPHGAAFHEQYF.

This clonotype was counted at least ten times. V usage is TRBV5-4 and J usage is TRBJ2-2, with D perhaps given as TRBD1 or TRBD2 (5 bases each). The CDR3 consists of 17 residues. Germline-derived CDR1 and CDR2 are SGHNT and YYREEE (reference sequence). V shed 4 bases and J shed 3 bases, with 19 bases lying between them. The CDR3 nucleotides are TGTGCCAGCAGCCTTGGACTGTTGAGGGACCACACCGGGGAGCTGTTTTTT. Translating it yields CASSLGLLRDHTGELFF.

The table lists this clonotype with many counts. The CDR3 sequence: CASRPTPSAAGELFF. The CDR3 DNA sequence: TGTGCCAGCAGACCGACCCCTAGCGCCGCCGGGGAGCTGTTTTTT. This chain joins TRBV5-5 and TRBJ2-2; D is possibly TRBD2 (6 bases). The CDR3 is made up of 15 amino acids. Trimming removed 5 bases at V and 6 bases at J, with 17 bases between. Germline CDR1 is SGHKS and CDR2 is YYEKEE (reference sequence).

This clonotype was recorded at least ten times. The CDR3 DNA reads TGCAGTGCTCTTCTGACAGGCGCTGGAAACACCATATATTTT. Amino acid sequence: CSALLTGAGNTIYF. The chain combines TRBV20-1 with TRBJ1-3; tentative D call: TRBD1 (6 bases). This CDR3 spans 14 amino acids. V lost 5 bases and J lost 2, with 13 bases in between. Germline CDR1 DFQATT, CDR2 SNEGSKA (reference sequence).

A few counts support this clonotype. V and J are TRBV29-1 and TRBJ2-6; D perhaps matches TRBD1 (5 bases). Germline values: CDR1 SQVTM, CDR2 ANQGSEA. This CDR3 region has 13 residues. V shed 7 bases and J shed 2 bases, with 9 bases lying between them. The CDR3 here is CSGTRAGANVLTF. The CDR3 DNA reads as TGCAGCGGGACCAGGGCTGGGGCCAACGTCCTGACTTTC.

CDR3 residues: CASSAGGSREQFF. The CDR3 bases are TGTGCCAGCAGTGCGGGCGGGAGTAGGGAGCAGTTCTTC. The rearrangement links TRBV2 to TRBJ2-1; 7 positions agree with TRBD2. Germline V gene sequence: CDR1 SNHLY, CDR2 FYNNEI. Trimming cost V 4 bases and J 10 bases; bases outside gene matches: 7. This CDR3 has 13 residues. Looking up the rest from reference TRBV2 and TRBJ2-1 gives the full variable domain: EPEVTQTPSHQVTQMGQEVILRCVPISNHLYFYWYRQILGQKVEFLVSFYNNEISEKSEIFDDQFSVERPDGSNFTLKIRSTKLEDSAMYFCASSAGGSREQFFGPGTRLTVL.

The V and J genes are TRBV5-4 and TRBJ2-5, with a possible D match to TRBD1 (5 bases). Trimming took off 4 bases at V and 4 bases at J, with 11 bases between the two ends. The CDR3 runs 13 residues. CDR1 and CDR2 (germline): SGHNT, YYREEE (reference sequence). The CDR3 spells CASSKEQGETQYF. The CDR3, as DNA: TGTGCCAGCAGCAAGGAGCAGGGAGAGACCCAGTACTTC.

This clonotype was observed a handful of times. The gene calls are TRBV7-9 and TRBJ2-1; D gene ambiguous. The V gene lost 1 base and the J gene lost 15 bases, with 16 bases spanning the gap. The CDR3 is 13 amino acids. The germline gives CDR1 SEHNR, CDR2 FQNEAQ (reference sequence). The DNA for the CDR3 is TGTGCCAGCAGCTTAGGTGCAGGCTACCGGGCGTTCTTC. It yields the protein CASSLGAGYRAFF.

This clonotype occurred many times. The rearrangement joins TRBV6-5 to TRBJ1-2; D is uncertain. Germline-derived CDR1 and CDR2 are MNHEY and SVGAGI. The ends were cut back, 10 bases at V and 5 bases at J, with 14 bases in the middle. The CDR3 loop spans 12 amino acids. CDR3 in amino acids: CATMDWDYGYTF. DNA for the CDR3: TGTGCCACCATGGACTGGGATTATGGCTACACCTTC.

The chain's CDR3 is CSVAPQGGEQYF. The CDR3 nucleotides are TGCAGCGTTGCTCCTCAGGGGGGAGAGCAGTACTTC. The V call is TRBV29-1, the J call TRBJ2-7; weak D call: TRBD1 (7 bases). The V and J ends lost 4 bases and 7 bases respectively, with 14 bases between them. The CDR3 has 12 residues. Germline V CDR1 and CDR2: SQVTM, ANQGSEA.

This clonotype was counted ten times or more. The genes are TRBV20-1 and TRBJ2-1; D remains unclear. The CDR3 has 14 amino acids. Per the germline V gene, CDR1 is DFQATT and CDR2 is SNEGSKA (reference sequence). The V end lost 5 bases, the J end lost 3 bases, and 14 bases lay between the germline ends. For the CDR3, the DNA is TGCAGTGCTCCCGTCGGTCAGAGCTACAATGAGCAGTTCTTC. This gives the protein CSAPVGQSYNEQFF.

This clonotype was counted at least ten times. The J gene is TRBJ1-1, the V gene TRBV11-3, with D possibly being TRBD1 (6 bases). Germline V gives CDR1 SGHNT, CDR2 YENEEA. The CDR3 has 14 residues. Trimming removed 1 base at V and 1 base at J, with 7 bases between. The CDR3 loop is CASSLAGANTEAFF. The DNA of the CDR3 is TGTGCCAGCAGCTTAGCAGGGGCGAACACTGAAGCTTTCTTT.

This clonotype was seen ten or more times. The CDR3: CASSYDRGENEKLFF. The CDR3 DNA reads as TGTGCCAGCAGTTACGACAGGGGGGAAAATGAAAAACTGTTTTTT. V is TRBV6-5 and J is TRBJ1-4; TRBD1 aligns across 9 bases. Looked up from germline, CDR1 is MNHEY and CDR2 is SVGAGI. The CDR3 extends over 15 amino acids. V shed 2 bases, J shed 5 bases, and the junction held 3 bases outside the gene matches.